This T cell receptor (beta chain) was identified during a study of blood T cell repertoires in COVID-19. Assay used: immunoSEQ multiplex PCR; TCRdb lists only in-frame clones, some missing. The table includes approximately 60,000 clones, 81% detected once. The CDR3 runs to 15 residues. Trimming cost V 6 bases and J 4 bases; bases outside gene matches: 10. Germline V CDR1 and CDR2: SQVTM, ANQGSEA. J is TRBJ2-1 and V is TRBV29-1; 9 bases match TRBD2. This TCR was sampled from an elderly man with acute or convalescent COVID-19. The sample was peripheral blood. CDR3 sequence (DNA): TGCAGCGTCCCCAAGAGTAGCGGGGGATACAATGAGCAGTTCTTC. Amino acids: CSVPKSSGGYNEQFF.